A selection of T cell receptor beta chains follows, all from one sample in a study of control samples from healthy donors and cancer patients. Only in-frame clones appear in the TCRdb table, and some are missing; sequencing was by immunoSEQ multiplex PCR. This table has roughly 100,000 clones, about 90% appearing once. Material: blood. These receptors all come from a young woman in good health. Both conserved end residues are part of each CDR3. The order of the fields is V gene, D gene, J gene, clone size, CDR3 protein, CDR3 DNA. A D gene is named only where the DNA matches it firmly. Size values are once, few and many counts, or a class for expanded clones, and some rows have none.

v_gene: TRBV7-6; d_gene: TRBD1; j_gene: TRBJ2-1; abundance: .; CDR3aa: CASSRTAAQGVYNEQFF; CDR3nt: TGTGCCAGCAGTCGAACGGCGGCACAGGGGGTTTACAATGAGCAGTTCTTC
v_gene: TRBV10-3; d_gene: TRBD2; j_gene: TRBJ2-1; abundance: .; CDR3aa: CAISESAWLQRDSYNEQFF; CDR3nt: TGTGCCATCAGTGAGTCAGCCTGGCTACAGCGGGACTCCTACAATGAGCAGTTCTTC
v_gene: TRBV6-4; d_gene: TRBD1; j_gene: TRBJ2-6; abundance: .; CDR3aa: CASSETGGGANVLTF; CDR3nt: TGTGCCAGCAGTGAGACAGGGGGTGGGGCCAACGTCCTGACTTTC
v_gene: TRBV7-2; d_gene: TRBD1; j_gene: TRBJ1-2; abundance: .; CDR3aa: CASSFDRGDYGYTF; CDR3nt: TGTGCCAGCAGCTTCGACAGGGGGGACTATGGCTACACCTTC
v_gene: TRBV18; d_gene: .; j_gene: TRBJ1-4; abundance: once; CDR3aa: CASSPRVTGTNEKLFF; CDR3nt: TGTGCCAGCTCACCCCGGGTCACGGGGACTAATGAAAAACTGTTTTTT
v_gene: TRBV6-4; d_gene: .; j_gene: TRBJ1-5; abundance: few; CDR3aa: CASSDSHGNQPQHF; CDR3nt: TGTGCCAGCAGTGACTCACACGGCAATCAGCCCCAGCATTTT
v_gene: TRBV30; d_gene: .; j_gene: TRBJ2-7; abundance: once; CDR3aa: CAWSRGMMAEQYF; CDR3nt: TGTGCCTGGAGTAGGGGAATGATGGCCGAGCAGTACTTC
v_gene: TRBV11-2; d_gene: .; j_gene: TRBJ1-1; abundance: once; CDR3aa: CASSLGSQTEAFF; CDR3nt: TGTGCCAGCAGCTTAGGAAGCCAGACCGAAGCTTTCTTT
v_gene: TRBV5-1; d_gene: .; j_gene: TRBJ1-2; abundance: .; CDR3aa: CASSLAMGEDGYTF; CDR3nt: TGCGCCAGCAGCTTGGCAATGGGGGAAGATGGCTACACCTTC
v_gene: TRBV6-5; d_gene: TRBD1; j_gene: TRBJ2-3; abundance: .; CDR3aa: CASSFGQGASDTQYF; CDR3nt: TGTGCCTCCTCCTTTGGGCAGGGGGCATCAGATACGCAGTATTTT